Detailed here is one TCR beta chain. The antigen remains undetermined. The record originates from a study of immune cell composition in non-small cell lung cancer. Whole-study findings and limits: Squamous carcinomas (roughly 80%) more often had tumour-associated clones >0.5% than adenocarcinomas (approximately 35%). Top 10 clone scores and clonality were higher in squamous than adenocarcinoma. Adenocarcinomas with higher top tumour-associated clone frequency had more reactive TILs.

Genomic DNA came from frozen unsorted single-cell suspensions. Assay used: immunoSEQ multiplex PCR; TCRdb lists only in-frame clones, some missing. The table includes about 6,600 clones, 65% to 85% detected once. The TCR originated in a human donor with non-small cell lung cancer. Input material: lung tumor tissue.

Here the CDR3 reads CASSHSGSGNNEQFF. The CDR3 DNA reads TGTGCCAGCAGCCATAGTGGTAGCGGTAACAATGAGCAGTTCTTC. The rearrangement joins TRBV9 to TRBJ2-1; TRBD2 is a possible D gene (6 bases). Germline V CDR1 and CDR2: SGDLS, YYNGEE. This CDR3 is 15 amino acids long. With 4 bases removed from V and 5 bases from J, the gap between germline ends came to 16 bases.